The next 14 T cell receptor beta chains were all read from a single sample in a study of identical twins. TCRdb redid the calling of the 5' RACE reads with MiXCR, one entry per CDR3 protein. The table includes 350,000 to 600,000 distinct CDR3 sequences, approximately 15% detected once. A further study also used this sample, focusing on yellow fever vaccine responses in identical twins.

The source material was CD4+ T cells sorted from blood. These receptor sequences come from a woman aged 18 to 35 in good health.

This clonotype came up a few times. This rearrangement joins TRBV10-3 to TRBJ2-3; 9 positions match TRBD2. This CDR3 has 18 amino acids. Germline lookup yields CDR1 ENHRY and CDR2 SYGVKD. V dropped 3 bases and J dropped 6; count of bases not matched to a gene: 16. DNA of the CDR3: TGTGCCATCAGTGACGGTGCTTTGGGTCTAGCGGGGAGGGATACGCAGTATTTT. It translates to CAISDGALGLAGRDTQYF.

This chain joins TRBV6-1 and TRBJ1-6; no firm D call. V dropped 6 bases and J dropped 5 bases, with 11 bases sitting between them. This CDR3 spans 14 amino acids. Germline V gives CDR1 MNHNS, CDR2 SASEGT. The CDR3, as DNA: TGTGCCAGCAGCAGCGGGCAGGATAATTCACCCCTCCACTTT. Translating gives CASSSGQDNSPLHF.

The gene calls are TRBV4-1 and TRBJ1-1, with 7 bases matching TRBD1. The CDR3 runs to 15 residues. The V segment lost 4 bases and the J segment 2 bases; nucleotides outside the gene matches: 7. Germline assignment: CDR1 MGHRA and CDR2 YSYEKL. The CDR3 DNA reads as TGCGCCAGCAGCCCCCCCAGGGGGATTAACACTGAAGCTTTCTTT. This sequence encodes CASSPPRGINTEAFF.

This rearrangement joins TRBV6-1 to TRBJ2-7, with 8 bases that match TRBD1. From germline, CDR1 is MNHNS and CDR2 SASEGT. V was clipped by 1 base and J by 4 bases; unmatched bases: 15. The CDR3 extends over 18 amino acids. The chain's CDR3 is CASSEGAGGGRWSYEQYF. CDR3 in DNA: TGTGCCAGCAGTGAAGGGGCAGGGGGCGGACGGTGGTCTTACGAGCAGTACTTC.

This clonotype was found a few times. The chain couples TRBV7-2 to TRBJ2-7; D unresolved. Germline loops: CDR1 SGHTA, CDR2 FQGNSA. V lost 5 bases, J lost 4 bases, and 15 bases lay in between. This CDR3 comprises 14 residues. Here the CDR3 DNA reads TGTGCCAGCAGCAACCCAAGCTTACTTTACGAGCAGTACTTC. Translating gives CASSNPSLLYEQYF.

The table lists this clonotype with a few counts. The chain carries TRBV24-1 and TRBJ2-1; D is undetermined. This CDR3 has 14 residues. CDR1 and CDR2 (germline): KGHDR, SFDVKD. Deletions cut 7 bases from V and 7 bases from J, with 16 bases between. The CDR3 reads CATSPSTRWNEQFF. The CDR3 bases are TGTGCCACCAGCCCCTCGACCCGCTGGAATGAGCAGTTCTTC.

This clonotype was detected many times. The DNA of the CDR3 is TGCAGTGCTAGAGAGGGCGATGTCCTCTACTCAACCAAGCAGTTCTTC. Its translation is CSAREGDVLYSTKQFF. V and J are TRBV20-1 and TRBJ2-1; D not resolved. V lost 0 bases to trimming and J lost 11 bases, with 23 bases between them. The CDR3 spans 16 residues. Germline V CDR1 and CDR2: DFQATT, SNEGSKA (reference sequence).

This clonotype was counted only a few times. The V call is TRBV27, the J call TRBJ2-1; 13 nucleotides align to TRBD2. Germline values: CDR1 MNHEY, CDR2 SMNVEV (reference sequence). The V and J ends lost 6 bases and 12 bases, in that order; junction bases with no gene match: 5. This CDR3 region has 13 residues. In DNA, the CDR3 is TGTGCCAGCAGACTAGCGGGAGGGGGCACGCAGTTCTTC. Its protein is CASRLAGGGTQFF.

This clonotype occurred a few times. The chain joins TRBV24-1 to TRBJ2-2, with D uncertain. Germline V gene sequence: CDR1 KGHDR, CDR2 SFDVKD. The V end was cut by 0 bases, the J end by 5 bases, with 0 bases between. The CDR3 has 12 residues. Here the CDR3 DNA reads TGTGCCACCAGTGATTTGACCGGGGAGCTGTTTTTT. Its translation: CATSDLTGELFF.

In this sample, this clonotype turned up a few times. The rearrangement joins TRBV7-9 to TRBJ2-2, with 11 bases identical to TRBD1. CDR3 length: 16 amino acids. Trimming took 5 bases from V and 3 from J; bases not matched to a gene: 5. Germline V gene sequence: CDR1 SEHNR, CDR2 FQNEAQ (reference sequence). This chain's CDR3 is CASSPRTGGYTGELFF. In DNA, the CDR3 is TGTGCCAGCAGCCCGCGGACAGGGGGCTACACCGGGGAGCTGTTTTTT.

There are a few counts of this clonotype. This is likely a read error, given that the CDR3 carries no conserved phenylalanine or tryptophan at its end. The chain recombines TRBV6-4 with TRBJ2-1, with 9 bases aligning to TRBD2. V trimming: 6 bases; J trimming: 5 bases; junction bases outside the gene matches: 17. The CDR3 is 18 residues long. The germline V gene encodes CDR1 MRHNA and CDR2 SNTAGT. CDR3 residues: CASRTRRTGTSYNNEQFS. CDR3 DNA: TGTGCCAGCAGGACTAGAAGAACCGGGACTAGCTACAACAATGAGCAGTTCTCC.

The rearrangement joins TRBV30 to TRBJ2-2, with D perhaps given as TRBD1 or TRBD2 (5 bases each). V was shortened by 3 bases and J by 6 bases, with 17 bases between the two germline ends. CDR1 and CDR2 (germline): GTSNPN, SVGIG (reference sequence). The CDR3 runs 15 residues. The CDR3 loop is CAWSRSGTPPGELFF. The CDR3 coding sequence is TGTGCCTGGAGCCGATCCGGGACCCCCCCCGGGGAGCTGTTTTTT. Complete variable domain (other parts from reference TRBV30 and TRBJ2-2): SQTIHQWPATLVQPVGSPLSLECTVEGTSNPNLYWYRQAAGRGLQLLFYSVGIGQISSEVPQNLSASRPQDRQFILSSKKLLLSDSGFYLCAWSRSGTPPGELFFGEGSRLTVL.

This clonotype was seen only a few times. The rearrangement joins TRBV6-1 to TRBJ2-7; D call uncertain. Germline assignment: CDR1 MNHNS and CDR2 SASEGT. Trimming took 6 bases from V and 2 from J, leaving 14 bases between them. This CDR3 contains 14 residues. This CDR3 reads CASRSGSDTYEQYF. The DNA for the CDR3 is TGTGCCAGCAGAAGTGGGTCCGACACCTACGAGCAGTACTTC.

Only a few counts were recorded for this clonotype. V gene TRBV19 combines with J gene TRBJ2-1; perhaps TRBD1 as D (6 bases). V was clipped by 3 bases and J by 4 bases, with 13 bases between them. CDR3 length equals 15 residues. Germline V gene data show CDR1 as LNHDA and CDR2 as SQIVND (reference sequence). CDR3 bases: TGTGCCAGTAGTATCGGGGTCGGACAGTACAATGAGCAGTTCTTC. This gives the protein CASSIGVGQYNEQFF. The full variable domain, completed using reference TRBV19 and TRBJ2-1, is DGGITQSPKYLFRKEGQNVTLSCEQNLNHDAMYWYRQDPGQGLRLIYYSQIVNDFQKGDIAEGYSVSREKKESFPLTVTSAQKNPTAFYLCASSIGVGQYNEQFFGPGTRLTVL.